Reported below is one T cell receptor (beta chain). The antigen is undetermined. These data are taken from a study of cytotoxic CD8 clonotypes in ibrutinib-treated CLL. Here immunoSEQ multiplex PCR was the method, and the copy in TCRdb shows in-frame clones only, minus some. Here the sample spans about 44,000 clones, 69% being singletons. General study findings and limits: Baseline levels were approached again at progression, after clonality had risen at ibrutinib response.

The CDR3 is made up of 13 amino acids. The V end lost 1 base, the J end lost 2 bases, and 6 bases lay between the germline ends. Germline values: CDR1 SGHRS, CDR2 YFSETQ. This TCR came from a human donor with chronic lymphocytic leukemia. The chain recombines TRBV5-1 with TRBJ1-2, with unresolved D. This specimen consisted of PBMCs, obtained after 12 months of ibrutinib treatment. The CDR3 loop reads CASSLRQNYGYTF. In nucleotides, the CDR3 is TGCGCCAGCAGCTTGCGCCAGAACTATGGCTACACCTTC.